Presented here are 24 T cell receptor beta chains from one specimen sequenced in a study of beta chain features in type 1 diabetes. Study-wide findings and caveats: Type 1 diabetes patients had TCRB CDR3s that were shorter (moderately but significantly so) in all four CD4+ subsets.

These receptors' targets are unknown. Since all of the isolated RNA was reverse transcribed, expressed TCRB transcripts were what got sequenced. Only in-frame clones appear in the TCRdb table, and some are missing; sequencing was by immunoSEQ multiplex PCR. This table has around 100,000 clones, roughly 28% appearing once. Material: central memory CD4+ T cells from blood. The receptors here all came from a woman aged 18-30 years with type 1 diabetes.

The chain employs TRBV30 and TRBJ1-1, with 11 nucleotides matching TRBD1. Trimming at V came to 7 bases and at J to 0 bases, leaving 4 bases not matched to a gene. From germline, CDR1 is GTSNPN and CDR2 SVGIG (reference sequence). This CDR3 is built from 14 residues. CDR3: CASGQGGMNTEAFF. DNA of the CDR3: TGTGCCTCGGGACAGGGGGGAATGAACACTGAAGCTTTCTTT.

The CDR3 loop is CASSLEGSRGRLFF. CDR3 bases: TGTGCCAGCAGCTTAGAGGGGTCCAGGGGGCGGCTGTTTTTT. This sequence joins TRBV7-2 and TRBJ2-2; TRBD1 agrees at 8 bases. V lost 1 base and J lost 13; bases outside the gene matches: 8. Looked up from germline, CDR1 is SGHTA and CDR2 is FQGNSA. The CDR3 extends over 14 amino acids.

In its sample, this clone was seen a few times. The V gene is TRBV5-1, the J gene TRBJ2-1, with a tentative D call TRBD1 (5 bases). The CDR3 is 16 amino acids. Trimming removed 4 bases from V and 7 bases from J, with 21 bases in between. Germline CDR1 reads SGHRS; CDR2 reads YFSETQ. CDR3 sequence reads: CASSPNGKGLVNEQFF. For the CDR3, the DNA is TGCGCCAGCAGCCCCAATGGGAAGGGGTTGGTTAATGAGCAGTTCTTC.

The gene calls are TRBV4-2 and TRBJ2-7, with 11 bases aligning to TRBD2. The germline V gene has CDR1 LGHNA and CDR2 YNFKEQ. Trimming took 4 bases from V and 4 from J; bases not matched to a gene: 6. The CDR3 has 15 amino acids. The CDR3 loop reads CASSPEIAGGYEQYF. The CDR3 coding sequence is TGTGCCAGCAGCCCAGAAATAGCGGGAGGGTACGAGCAGTACTTC.

Only a few counts were recorded for this clone. The genes are TRBV5-1 and TRBJ2-1, with 7 bases identical to TRBD1. The CDR3 spans 15 residues. CDR1 and CDR2 from the germline V gene are SGHRS and YFSETQ. V shed 3 bases, J shed 6 bases, and the junction held 9 bases outside the gene matches. The CDR3 protein is CASSSGQTEFNEQFF. The CDR3 DNA follows: TGCGCCAGCAGCTCGGGACAGACAGAGTTCAATGAGCAGTTCTTC.

A single count supports this clone. The chain is built from TRBV13 and TRBJ2-3; TRBD1 is a possible D gene (5 bases). This CDR3 contains 15 residues. V was trimmed by 2 bases and J by 6 bases, leaving 15 bases between them. Per germline, CDR1 PRHDT and CDR2 FYEKMQ (reference sequence). The DNA for the CDR3 is TGTGCCAGCAGCTTACGGGCAGGGCAATTGGATACGCAGTATTTT. Its protein is CASSLRAGQLDTQYF.

V gene TRBV7-9 combines with J gene TRBJ1-5; no clear D. The length of the CDR3 is 13 residues. V was clipped by 5 bases and J by 4 bases, with 9 bases between them. The V gene's germline CDR1 is SEHNR and CDR2 FQNEAQ (reference sequence). This chain's CDR3 is CASSPSGNQPQHF. The CDR3 nucleotides are TGTGCCAGCAGCCCCTCGGGGAATCAGCCCCAGCATTTT.

This clone was counted between two and nine times. The rearrangement links TRBV5-4 to TRBJ2-5; 9 nucleotides match TRBD2. Germline assignment: CDR1 SGHNT and CDR2 YYREEE (reference sequence). After removal of 4 bases from V and 5 bases from J, the junction contained 9 bases not matched to a gene. This CDR3 is 15 amino acids long. For the CDR3, the DNA is TGTGCCAGCAGCAGCGCCGGGACTAGCAGGGAGACCCAGTACTTC. Encoded protein: CASSSAGTSRETQYF. The complete variable domain, with remaining parts taken from reference TRBV5-4 and TRBJ2-5, reads ETGVTQSPTHLIKTRGQQVTLRCSSQSGHNTVSWYQQALGQGPQFIFQYYREEENGRGNFPPRFSGLQFPNYSSELNVNALELDDSALYLCASSSAGTSRETQYFGPGTRLLVL.

The genes are TRBV5-1 and TRBJ2-7; no clear D. Germline values: CDR1 SGHRS, CDR2 YFSETQ. V gave up 4 bases and J gave up 0 bases, with 8 bases separating them. This CDR3 contains 13 residues. In DNA, the CDR3 is TGCGCCAGCAGCGCCGCACACTCCTACGAGCAGTACTTC. It yields the protein CASSAAHSYEQYF.

In its sample, this clone was seen a few times. The chain is built from TRBV7-9 and TRBJ1-5; unclear D gene. V lost 5 bases and J 0 bases, leaving 8 bases between the germline ends. Germline V gives CDR1 SEHNR, CDR2 FQNEAQ (reference sequence). The CDR3 spans 14 residues. CDR3 nucleotides: TGTGCCAGCAGCCAGGATTATAGCAATCAGCCCCAGCATTTT. As protein: CASSQDYSNQPQHF.

The V gene is TRBV6-1, the J gene TRBJ2-7; no reliable D call. The CDR3 extends over 12 amino acids. Between the trimmed V and J ends, which lost 8 bases and 0 bases, there was a span of 8 bases. The germline V gene has CDR1 MNHNS and CDR2 SASEGT. The CDR3 region is CASAGTSYEQYF. The CDR3 DNA sequence: TGTGCCAGCGCAGGAACCTCCTACGAGCAGTACTTC.

In this sample, this clone turned up a few times. J is TRBJ2-3 and V is TRBV6-5, with 8 bases matching TRBD2. Germline CDR1 is MNHEY and CDR2 is SVGAGI. Unmatched junction bases numbered 3, after V lost 4 bases and J lost 0 bases. The CDR3 loop spans 15 amino acids. CDR3 bases: TGTGCCAGCAGTTCCACTAGCGGTAGCACAGATACGCAGTATTTT. Protein product: CASSSTSGSTDTQYF.

This clone was seen a handful of times. V is TRBV27 and J is TRBJ1-2; 7 bases are shared with TRBD1. Per the germline V gene, CDR1 is MNHEY and CDR2 is SMNVEV (reference sequence). The CDR3 is 16 amino acids. Germline trimming cut 5 bases from V and 0 bases from J; bases unmatched to any gene: 9. The CDR3 sequence: CASSTYGTAANYGYTF. CDR3 DNA sequence: TGTGCCAGCAGTACGTATGGGACAGCTGCTAACTATGGCTACACCTTC.

This clone was counted between two and nine times. V and J are TRBV9 and TRBJ2-7, with 9 bases that match TRBD1. The V segment lost 0 bases and the J segment 2 bases; nucleotides outside the gene matches: 12. The CDR3 spans 18 residues. From germline, CDR1 is SGDLS and CDR2 YYNGEE. As DNA, the CDR3 is TGTGCCAGCAGCGTAGCGCAGGGGGGGGGACAGGGAGCCTACGAGCAGTACTTC. This gives the protein CASSVAQGGGQGAYEQYF.

The chain uses TRBV7-9 and TRBJ1-1; D might be TRBD1 (5 bases). V was trimmed by 5 bases and J by 0 bases, leaving 10 bases between them. Germline CDR1 reads SEHNR; CDR2 reads FQNEAQ (reference sequence). The CDR3 spans 14 residues. The CDR3 sequence is CASSRGAVNTEAFF. Here the CDR3 DNA reads TGTGCCAGCAGCCGCGGGGCAGTGAACACTGAAGCTTTCTTT.

The rearrangement links TRBV10-3 to TRBJ2-7; 7 nucleotides line up with TRBD2. Germline trimming cut 0 bases from V and 6 bases from J; bases unmatched to any gene: 5. Germline assignment: CDR1 ENHRY and CDR2 SYGVKD. This CDR3 has 14 residues. The CDR3 is CAISESSGTVEQYF. The CDR3, as DNA: TGTGCCATCAGTGAGTCAAGCGGGACTGTCGAGCAGTACTTC.

This chain uses TRBV5-1 with TRBJ1-1; no firm D call. This CDR3 comprises 13 residues. Germline V gene sequence: CDR1 SGHRS, CDR2 YFSETQ. V lost 2 bases and J 1 base, leaving 6 bases between the germline ends. The CDR3 DNA sequence: TGCGCCAGCAGCTTCGGGAAGAACACTGAAGCTTTCTTT. It encodes CASSFGKNTEAFF.

This chain joins TRBV4-1 and TRBJ2-4, with TRBD1 as a possible D gene (5 bases). Trimming removed 1 base from V and 6 bases from J, with 7 bases in between. Germline V gives CDR1 MGHRA, CDR2 YSYEKL. The CDR3 has 13 amino acids. The CDR3 DNA reads as TGCGCCAGCAGCCAAGGGGGCGGAAACATTCAGTACTTC. Translation: CASSQGGGNIQYF.

The chain carries TRBV5-1 and TRBJ2-3; 8 bases fit TRBD2. Trimming took 4 bases from V and 0 from J; bases not matched to a gene: 7. Germline CDR1 is SGHRS and CDR2 is YFSETQ. This CDR3 has 16 amino acids. The DNA for the CDR3 is TGCGCCAGCAGCCCGAAAACTAGCGGAAGCACAGATACGCAGTATTTT. It encodes CASSPKTSGSTDTQYF.

The chain combines TRBV29-1 with TRBJ2-5; 11 bases match TRBD1. The end of the DNA fits TRBJ2-7 better, so the J call may be wrong. CDR3 length equals 14 residues. The germline V gene has CDR1 SQVTM and CDR2 ANQGSEA. CDR3 in amino acids: CSARGTGGGYEQYF. The CDR3 DNA sequence: TGCAGCGCCCGAGGGACAGGGGGGGGATACGAGCAGTACTTC.

The sample holds a few counts of this clone. The CDR3 nucleotides are TGTGCCAGTAGTATAATCGGTACAGGGGTGGGATCTGCTTTCTTT. Its protein product is CASSIIGTGVGSAFF. The genes are TRBV19 and TRBJ1-1, with 7 bases identical to TRBD1. The CDR3 length is 15 residues. The germline gives CDR1 LNHDA, CDR2 SQIVND (reference sequence). V lost 2 bases, J lost 11 bases, and 14 bases stayed unmatched.

This clone was seen a handful of times. V usage is TRBV30 and J usage is TRBJ2-6, with D tentatively TRBD2 (6 bases). V was clipped by 7 bases and J by 3 bases, with 13 bases between them. The CDR3 contains 14 residues. Germline CDR1 is GTSNPN and CDR2 is SVGIG (reference sequence). The CDR3 sequence: CAYGRGGGANVLTF. As DNA, the CDR3 is TGTGCCTATGGACGGGGAGGTGGGGCCAACGTCCTGACTTTC.

The chain uses TRBV29-1 and TRBJ2-3, with 10 bases that match TRBD1. Germline CDR1 is SQVTM and CDR2 is ANQGSEA. V lost 5 bases, J lost 1 base, and 3 bases stayed unmatched. The CDR3 is 14 amino acids. The CDR3 region is CSVTGTGGTDTQYF. In DNA, the CDR3 is TGCAGCGTTACCGGGACAGGGGGCACAGATACGCAGTATTTT.

This clone appeared a few times. DNA for the CDR3: TGTGCCAGCTCACTTGACAGGGGCCAGCATGGCTACACCTTC. Protein: CASSLDRGQHGYTF. V is TRBV18 and J is TRBJ1-2, with 8 bases matching TRBD1. Germline loops: CDR1 KGHSH, CDR2 LQKENI. This CDR3 contains 14 residues. After removal of 4 bases from V and 6 bases from J, the junction contained 7 bases not matched to a gene.